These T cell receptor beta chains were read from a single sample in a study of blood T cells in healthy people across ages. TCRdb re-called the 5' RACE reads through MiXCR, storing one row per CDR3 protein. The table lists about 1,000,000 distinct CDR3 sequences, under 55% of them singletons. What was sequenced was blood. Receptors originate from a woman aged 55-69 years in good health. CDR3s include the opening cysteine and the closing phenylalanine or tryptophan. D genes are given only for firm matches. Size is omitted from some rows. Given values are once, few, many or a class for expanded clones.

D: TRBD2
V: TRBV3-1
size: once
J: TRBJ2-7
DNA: TGTGCCAGCAGCCCTCGTCACCAGAGCGGGAGGGGTTACGAGCAGTACTTC
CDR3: CASSPRHQSGRGYEQYF

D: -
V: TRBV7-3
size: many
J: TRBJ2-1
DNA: TGTGCCAGCAGCTTAACAGGCTACAATGAGCAGTTCTTC
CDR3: CASSLTGYNEQFF

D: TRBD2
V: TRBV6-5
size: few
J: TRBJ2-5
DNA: TGTGCCAGCAGTTACTCTATGCTAGCGGGAGAGTCAGGGGAGACCCAGTACTTC
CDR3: CASSYSMLAGESGETQYF

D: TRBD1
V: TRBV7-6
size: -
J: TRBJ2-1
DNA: TGTGCCAGCAGCCGGACAGGGGGCGGCTTCGATGAGCAGTTCTTC
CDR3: CASSRTGGGFDEQFF

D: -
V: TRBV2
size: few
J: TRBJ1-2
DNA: TGTGCCAGCAGGGGAAGGGAAAACTATGGCTACACCTTC
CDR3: CASRGRENYGYTF

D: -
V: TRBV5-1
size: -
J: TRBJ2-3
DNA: TGCGCCAGCGGCTTGGCCGGGGGCTCAGTAGATACGCAGTATTTT
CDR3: CASGLAGGSVDTQYF

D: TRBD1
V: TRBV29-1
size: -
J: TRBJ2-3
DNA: TGCAGCGCTGACAGGGGTGGAACAGATACGCAGTATTTT
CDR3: CSADRGGTDTQYF

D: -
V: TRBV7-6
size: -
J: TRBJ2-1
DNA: TGTGCCAGCAGCTTAACTTGGGGGACCTACGAGCAGTTCTTC
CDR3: CASSLTWGTYEQFF

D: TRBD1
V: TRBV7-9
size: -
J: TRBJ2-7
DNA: TGTGCCAGCAGTACAGGACAGGGTTCCGACGAGCAGTACTTC
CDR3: CASSTGQGSDEQYF

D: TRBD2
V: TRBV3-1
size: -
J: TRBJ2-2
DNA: TGTGCCAGCAGCCACTTAGCGGGAGGCCCGAACACCGGGGAGCTGTTTTTT
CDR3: CASSHLAGGPNTGELFF

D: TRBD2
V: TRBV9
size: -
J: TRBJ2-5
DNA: TGTGCCAGCAGCGTAGCTTCCGAGACTAGCGGGATACAGGCGACCCAGTACTTC
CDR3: CASSVASETSGIQATQYF

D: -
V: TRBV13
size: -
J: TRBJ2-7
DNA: TGTGCCAGCAGCGCGGGACACGGAGCCAGAAACTCCTACGAGCAGTACTTC
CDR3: CASSAGHGARNSYEQYF

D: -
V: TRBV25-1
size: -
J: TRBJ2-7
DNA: TGTGCCAGCAGTAAAGGGACATCCGAGCAGTACTTC
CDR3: CASSKGTSEQYF

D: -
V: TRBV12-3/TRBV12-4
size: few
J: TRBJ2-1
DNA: TGTGCCAGCAGTTTGTATGTTCCCTCCTACAATGAGCAGTTCTTC
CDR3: CASSLYVPSYNEQFF

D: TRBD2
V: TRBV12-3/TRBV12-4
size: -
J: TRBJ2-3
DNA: TGTGCCAGCACGACTAGCGGGAGGAGAGGAGGTACAGATACGCAGTATTTT
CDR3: CASTTSGRRGGTDTQYF

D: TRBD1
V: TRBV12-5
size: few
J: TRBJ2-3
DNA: TGTGCTAGTGGTTTGGTCTCCACAGGGGGGGATACGCAGTATTTT
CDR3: CASGLVSTGGDTQYF

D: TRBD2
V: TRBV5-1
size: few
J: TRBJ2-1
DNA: TGCGCCAGCAGCTTGGTGCTAGCGGGAGTGGATGAGCAGTTCTTC
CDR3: CASSLVLAGVDEQFF

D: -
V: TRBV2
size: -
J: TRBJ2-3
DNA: TGTGCCAGCAGCCATCCTCGGGACGAGGACGTTTCCAGCACAGATACGCAGTATTTT
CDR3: CASSHPRDEDVSSTDTQYF

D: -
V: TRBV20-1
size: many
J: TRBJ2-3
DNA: TGCAGTGCTAGAGGGGGTTTGGCCAAAGGGGTAACCGATACGCAGTATTTT
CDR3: CSARGGLAKGVTDTQYF

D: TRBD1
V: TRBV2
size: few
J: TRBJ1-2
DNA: TGTGCCAGCAGGGAGCAGGGACAGCTCTATGGCTACACCTTC
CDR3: CASREQGQLYGYTF

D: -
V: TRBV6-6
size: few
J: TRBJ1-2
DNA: TGTGCCAGCAGAGGGGACACACCCTATGGCTACACCTTC
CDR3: CASRGDTPYGYTF

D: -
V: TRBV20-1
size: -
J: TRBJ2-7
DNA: TGCAGTGCTATCATCCCTAAGAGGGATGGCGAGCAGTACTTC
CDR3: CSAIIPKRDGEQYF

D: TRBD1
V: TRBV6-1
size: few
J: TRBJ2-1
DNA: TGTGCCAGCAGAGGGACAGGGTTCTACAATGAGCAGTTCTTC
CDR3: CASRGTGFYNEQFF